These 8 T cell receptor beta chains were all obtained from the same sample, sequenced in a study of PD-1 blockade in classical Hodgkin lymphoma. Time point specified: cycle 4 day 1 (C4D1), after about 6 weeks of nivolumab. Every single patient, without exception, relapsed after autologous stem cell transplantation, and brentuximab vedotin exposure varied. Profiling relied on immunoSEQ multiplex PCR, and the TCRdb table lists in-frame clones only, not all of them. Of 25,000 to 35,000 clones listed, approximately 68% are singletons. The sample here was peripheral blood mononuclear cells (PBMCs), taken before the fourth cycle of nivolumab. Source of these receptors: a human donor with classical Hodgkin lymphoma.

The chain is built from TRBV10-3 and TRBJ2-3; weak D call: TRBD2 (5 bases). Germline V gives CDR1 ENHRY, CDR2 SYGVKD. V shed 2 bases and J shed 3 bases, with 12 bases lying between them. The CDR3 loop spans 15 amino acids. The CDR3 DNA reads TGTGCCATCAGTGAGCCCTCTAGCTTTACAGATACGCAGTATTTT. It translates to CAISEPSSFTDTQYF.

V is TRBV29-1 and J is TRBJ1-3; TRBD1 agrees at 8 bases. The CDR3 sequence is 14 residues long. Germline V gene sequence: CDR1 SQVTM, CDR2 ANQGSEA. The ends lost 6 bases at V and 2 bases at J; junction bases unmatched: 6. This CDR3 is CSVEPTGAGNTIYF. The CDR3 region has the DNA TGCAGCGTCGAGCCGACAGGGGCTGGAAACACCATATATTTT.

The chain couples TRBV7-9 to TRBJ2-5, with 8 nucleotides matching TRBD1. CDR1 and CDR2 (germline): SEHNR, FQNEAQ (reference sequence). This CDR3 spans 19 amino acids. Germline trimming cut 5 bases from V and 2 bases from J; bases unmatched to any gene: 19. CDR3 sequence reads: CASSAISWRQGQFQETQYF. The CDR3 DNA reads TGTGCCAGCAGCGCCATCTCTTGGAGACAGGGGCAATTTCAAGAGACCCAGTACTTC.

With regard to this clone: Different DNA sequences within this sample yield the same CDR3. The chain uses TRBV28 and TRBJ1-5; D gene uncertain. The germline V and J ends were trimmed by 6 bases and 7 bases, with 16 bases remaining between them. CDR3 length: 14 residues. Germline V CDR1 and CDR2: MDHEN, SYDVKM. The CDR3 sequence: CASSARSGWQPQHF. CDR3 in DNA: TGTGCCAGCAGCGCTCGGTCGGGATGGCAGCCCCAGCATTTT.

This clone came up a few times. This sequence joins TRBV29-1 and TRBJ2-3; 10 positions agree with TRBD2. V lost 4 bases, J lost 7 bases, and 8 bases stayed unmatched. The CDR3 has 14 amino acids. Germline lookup yields CDR1 SQVTM and CDR2 ANQGSEA. CDR3 in DNA: TGCAGCGTTGTCCTAGCGGGGGCCGGAAATACGCAGTATTTT. Translation gives CSVVLAGAGNTQYF.

The genes are TRBV23-1 and TRBJ2-5; 10 nucleotides agree with TRBD2. Being an ORF, TRBV23-1 has a function that is uncertain. The CDR3 has 16 residues. With 3 bases clipped from V and 7 bases from J, the junction kept 11 bases outside the gene matches. The DNA of the CDR3 is TGCGCCAGCAGTCAGTCTAGCGGGGGCCTCTTTGGGACCCAGTACTTC. As protein: CASSQSSGGLFGTQYF.

The chain carries TRBV29-1 and TRBJ1-2; 9 nucleotides match TRBD1. J was trimmed by 5 bases and V by 6 bases; bases with no gene match: 7. The CDR3 is 13 amino acids. Germline CDR1 is SQVTM and CDR2 is ANQGSEA. The CDR3 region has the DNA TGCAGCGTCGGGACAGGGAGACAATATGGCTACACCTTC. It is translated as CSVGTGRQYGYTF.

This clone was counted between two and nine times. V is TRBV2 and J is TRBJ2-1; D is perhaps TRBD2 (6 bases). Looked up from germline, CDR1 is SNHLY and CDR2 is FYNNEI. Between the trimmed V and J ends, which lost 6 bases and 3 bases, there was a span of 15 bases. The CDR3 is made up of 15 amino acids. The CDR3: CASRLAGDFYNEQFF. CDR3 bases: TGTGCCAGCAGACTCGCCGGGGACTTCTACAATGAGCAGTTCTTC.